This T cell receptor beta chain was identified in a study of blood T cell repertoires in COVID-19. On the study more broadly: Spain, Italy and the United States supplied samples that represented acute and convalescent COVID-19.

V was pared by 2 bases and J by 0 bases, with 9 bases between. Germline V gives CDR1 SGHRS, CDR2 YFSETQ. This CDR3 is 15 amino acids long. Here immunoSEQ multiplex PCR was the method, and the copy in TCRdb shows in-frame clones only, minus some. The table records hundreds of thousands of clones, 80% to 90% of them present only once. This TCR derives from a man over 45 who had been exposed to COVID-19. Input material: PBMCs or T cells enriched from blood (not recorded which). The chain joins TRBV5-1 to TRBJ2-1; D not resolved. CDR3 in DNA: TGCGCCAGCAGCTTCGAGATAAGCTCCTACAATGAGCAGTTCTTC. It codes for CASSFEISSYNEQFF.